This section outlines one T cell receptor (beta chain) sequence together with its context. What it binds is unknown. This sample was taken from a study of cytomegalovirus exposure and HLA in healthy donors. Study observations and caveats: Several of the most significant clusters appeared, in a later analysis, to be linked to common viral pathogens.

Primers included in the PCR were 60 Vbeta and 13 Jbeta primers. The data were produced by immunoSEQ multiplex PCR, yet TCRdb's version contains in-frame clones alone and is incomplete. The profile covers roughly 44,000 clones, with 65% to 85% appearing a single time and under 3% taken by the ten largest. The V end lost 2 bases, the J end lost 8 bases, and 16 bases lay between the germline ends. Germline V lookup: CDR1 SGHTA, CDR2 FQGTGA. The CDR3 is made up of 15 amino acids. This chain uses TRBV7-3 with TRBJ2-1; the D is unclear. This clonotype was obtained from a man aged 50-60 years in good health and CMV-seronegative. The sequenced material came from PBMCs. CDR3 sequence: CASSLEATITHEQFF. The CDR3, as DNA: TGTGCCAGCAGCTTAGAGGCCACAATAACGCATGAGCAGTTCTTC.